The clone carrying this TCR beta chain was recorded once. The ends were cut back, 6 bases at V and 1 base at J, with 10 bases in the middle. Per the germline V gene, CDR1 is SNHLY and CDR2 is FYNNEI. The CDR3 has 15 amino acids. In the authors' workflow: Amplifying reference gene primers gave estimates of nucleated cell counts. The method was immunoSEQ multiplex PCR; TCRdb's version includes in-frame clones alone and lacks a portion of them. That table is the source of V, J and clone size, and D and trimming were worked out from the DNA. The sample shows under 150,000 clones, roughly 90% of them seen only once. This sample was included in a study of blood T cell repertoires in COVID-19. For the study at large: Acute and convalescent COVID-19 samples came from the United States, Italy and Spain. Nucleic acid was either cDNA or gDNA, and it came from T cells, B-cell-depleted T cells, or PBMCs.

The chain carries TRBV2 and TRBJ2-6; D is possibly TRBD2 (7 bases). The clonotype comes from a man aged 50 to 60 with active or convalescent COVID-19. The material sequenced was peripheral blood. CDR3 sequence: CASSKGGSGANVLTF. The CDR3 DNA reads as TGTGCCAGCAGCAAGGGGGGGTCTGGGGCCAACGTCCTGACTTTC.